This T cell receptor beta chain derives from a study of cytomegalovirus exposure and HLA in healthy donors. Overall study context: Of all 360 or so donors who were genotyped, roughly 81% belonged to the Caucasian-associated ancestry cluster. Study results and limitations: The presence/absence work took it that sequencing depth was about the same across donors.

Use of 60 Vbeta and 13 Jbeta primers characterized the PCR. Original methodology: In a later analysis, tens of millions of unique TCR beta chains included roughly 11 million shared by two or more donors. Profiled with immunoSEQ multiplex PCR; TCRdb holds only in-frame clones, not every one. Clonal size and the V and J genes are those of that table, whereas D and trimming came from the DNA. The sample carries about 200,000 clones, around 83% recorded once. As regards this clone: Its antigen remains unknown.

The V end lost 0 bases, the J end lost 0 bases, and 9 bases lay between the germline ends. Germline CDR1 and CDR2: GTSNPN and SVGIG (reference sequence). The CDR3 spans 15 residues. The J gene is TRBJ1-5, the V gene TRBV30; D is possibly TRBD1 (5 bases). The sequenced sample was PBMCs. This receptor was obtained from a woman in her forties in good health and CMV-seronegative. CDR3 in amino acids: CAWSVFDSSNQPQHF. CDR3 in DNA: TGTGCCTGGAGTGTATTTGACAGTAGCAATCAGCCCCAGCATTTT. The variable domain in full, completed from reference TRBV30 and TRBJ1-5, reads SQTIHQWPATLVQPVGSPLSLECTVEGTSNPNLYWYRQAAGRGLQLLFYSVGIGQISSEVPQNLSASRPQDRQFILSSKKLLLSDSGFYLCAWSVFDSSNQPQHFGDGTRLSIL.